This is a list of T cell receptor beta chains from one sample in a study of blood T cell repertoires in COVID-19. This table comes from immunoSEQ multiplex PCR, and its TCRdb copy is limited to in-frame clones, with some not included. The sample includes approximately 260,000 clones, 70% to 90% of them seen just once. Sequencing used peripheral blood. These receptors were collected from a woman aged 70-85 years with acute or convalescent COVID-19. Each CDR3 is given with its conserved first and last residue. Fields, in order: J gene, D gene, V gene, clone size, CDR3 DNA, CDR3 protein. The D gene is left open where the match is weak. Only some rows state a clone size, as once, few, many or a class for expanded clones.

TRBJ2-3	TRBD2	TRBV2	.	TGTGCCAGCAGTGCTAGCGGGGGCACAGATACGCAGTATTTT	CASSASGGTDTQYF
TRBJ2-5	.	TRBV28	.	TGTGCCAGCAGTTCCCTTTTGACAGCCCAAGAGACCCAGTACTTC	CASSSLLTAQETQYF
TRBJ2-3	.	TRBV19	.	TGTGCCAGTACCCGGGTCGGTGGGAGCACAGATACGCAGTATTTT	CASTRVGGSTDTQYF
TRBJ2-2	TRBD1	TRBV6-1	.	TGTGCCAGCAGTGGCCTCCGACAGGGCCGACTCGGTAGCGGGGAGCTGTTTTTT	CASSGLRQGRLGSGELFF
TRBJ1-3	.	TRBV11-2	few	TGTGCCAGCAGCTTTACAGGTGCCTCTGGAAACACCATATATTTT	CASSFTGASGNTIYF
TRBJ2-4	.	TRBV7-9	.	TGTGCCAGCACCCAAAGCTGGAGTGGGAACATTCAGTACTTC	CASTQSWSGNIQYF
TRBJ1-6	.	TRBV27	.	TGTGCCAGCAGTTCAGTGTTGAATTCACCCCTCCACTTT	CASSSVLNSPLHF
TRBJ1-3	TRBD1	TRBV9	.	TGTGCCAGCAGCGTAGCCGGACAGGGGGGAAACACCATATATTTT	CASSVAGQGGNTIYF
TRBJ1-4	TRBD1	TRBV19	.	TGTGCCAGTAGTATCGAGGGGGCCTCAACTAATGAAAAACTGTTTTTT	CASSIEGASTNEKLFF
TRBJ1-2	.	TRBV3-1/TRBV3-2	.	TGTGCCAGCAGCCCCGTGGGGCCCTCGGGCTACACCTTC	CASSPVGPSGYTF
TRBJ2-2	TRBD1	TRBV5-4	.	TGTGCCAGCAGCTTCTTACAGGGGGATGGCACCGGGGAGCTGTTTTTT	CASSFLQGDGTGELFF
TRBJ1-6	.	TRBV3-1/TRBV3-2	.	TGTGCCAGCAGCCAAGGCGGAAGTACTTTGCCCCTCCACTTT	CASSQGGSTLPLHF
TRBJ2-1	.	TRBV10-3	.	TGTGCCATCAGTGCAACCGAGCGTGATGAGCAGTTCTTC	CAISATERDEQFF
TRBJ2-3	TRBD2	TRBV9	.	TGTGCCAGCAGCGTAGATCTAGCGGGGTCAGATACGCAGTATTTT	CASSVDLAGSDTQYF
TRBJ1-2	TRBD1	TRBV9	few	TGTGCCAGCAGCGTTCGGACAGGCGAAGGGACTCGATACACCTTC	CASSVRTGEGTRYTF
TRBJ2-7	TRBD2	TRBV3-1/TRBV3-2	.	TGTGCCAGCAGCCAGGGACTAGCGGTAACCTACGAGCAGTACTTC	CASSQGLAVTYEQYF
TRBJ2-7	.	TRBV9	.	TGTGCCAGCAGCCCTGCCGGGATCACATTCTACGAGCAGTACTTC	CASSPAGITFYEQYF
TRBJ2-3	TRBD1	TRBV27	.	TGTGCCAGCGCGAAGGGGGGACAGGGGTTCGCAGATACGCAGTATTTT	CASAKGGQGFADTQYF
TRBJ2-2	TRBD1	TRBV13	.	TGTGCCAGCAGCGCCGGACGACAGGGGGCTATCTCGTCGACCGGGGAGCTGTTTTTT	CASSAGRQGAISSTGELFF
TRBJ1-1	TRBD1	TRBV29-1	.	TGCAGCGCGAGACAGGGGGCGCGAGTGATGGCTTTCTTT	CSARQGARVMAFF
TRBJ2-3	TRBD2	TRBV14	once	TGTGCCAGCAGCCGGAGGGGAGCGGGGGGGCCGACAGATACGCAGTATTTT	CASSRRGAGGPTDTQYF
TRBJ2-5	.	TRBV7-9	.	TGTGCCAGCAGCTTCGACACCTTACAAGAGACCCAGTACTTC	CASSFDTLQETQYF
TRBJ2-7	.	TRBV18	.	TGTGCCAGCTCACTCGACTTCGCTGAACGGCAGTACTTC	CASSLDFAERQYF
TRBJ2-1	TRBD2	TRBV3-1/TRBV3-2	.	TGTGCCAGCAGCCCTCAGCGGGGGGGCTACAATGAGCAGTTCTTC	CASSPQRGGYNEQFF
TRBJ1-2	.	TRBV11-2	.	TGTGCCAGCAGCTTGGGCAGGGACTATGGCTACACCTTC	CASSLGRDYGYTF